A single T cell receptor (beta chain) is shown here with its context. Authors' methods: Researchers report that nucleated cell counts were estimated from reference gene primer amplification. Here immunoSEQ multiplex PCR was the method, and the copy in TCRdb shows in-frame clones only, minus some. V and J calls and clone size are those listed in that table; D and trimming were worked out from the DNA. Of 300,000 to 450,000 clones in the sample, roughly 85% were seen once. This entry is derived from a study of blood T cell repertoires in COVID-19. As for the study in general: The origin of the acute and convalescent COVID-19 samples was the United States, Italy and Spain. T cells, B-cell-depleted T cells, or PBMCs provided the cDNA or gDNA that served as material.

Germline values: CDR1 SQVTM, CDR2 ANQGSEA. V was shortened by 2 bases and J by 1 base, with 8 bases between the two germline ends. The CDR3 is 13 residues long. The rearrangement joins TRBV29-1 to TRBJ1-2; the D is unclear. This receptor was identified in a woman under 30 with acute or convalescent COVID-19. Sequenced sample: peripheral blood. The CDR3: CSVEWEHNYGYTF. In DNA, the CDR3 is TGCAGCGTTGAATGGGAGCATAACTATGGCTACACCTTC.